This T cell receptor beta chain was sequenced during a study of cytomegalovirus exposure and HLA in healthy donors. As to this clone: A junction boundary mismatches the germline segment, possibly from a read error.

CDR1 SQVTM and CDR2 ANQGSEA come from the germline V gene. This CDR3 has 12 amino acids. The PCR employed 60 Vbeta primers together with 13 Jbeta primers. Sequencing used immunoSEQ multiplex PCR; TCRdb keeps in-frame clones, though not all of them. The sample includes under 120,000 clones. Sequenced input: PBMCs. The TCR originated in a man aged 50 or older in good health and CMV-seronegative. The V gene is TRBV29-1, the J gene TRBJ2-7, with 8 bases fitting TRBD1. The DNA of the CDR3 is TGCAGCGGTGCCCTAACGACAGGGGAAATGGCCTTC. Its translation: CSGALTTGEMAF.